The entry below describes one T cell receptor beta chain. The data were taken from a study of blood T cell repertoires in COVID-19. Study as a whole: Material from acute and convalescent COVID-19 was sourced from the United States, Italy and Spain. Nucleic acid was either cDNA or gDNA, and it came from T cells, B-cell-depleted T cells, or PBMCs.

Germline V gene sequence: CDR1 MDHEN, CDR2 SYDVKM. The CDR3 has 14 residues. V trimming: 5 bases; J trimming: 5 bases; junction bases outside the gene matches: 3. In the authors' workflow: Amplification with reference gene primers provided the estimates of nucleated cell counts. Repertoires were generated with immunoSEQ multiplex PCR, while TCRdb's copy carries only in-frame clones and drops some. V, J and clone size are taken as reported in that table, and D and trimming were inferred from the DNA itself. The table lists 200,000 or so clones, about 90% of them singletons. This TCR derives from a woman aged 70 to 79 with acute or convalescent COVID-19. The gene calls are TRBV28 and TRBJ2-1; 10 bases line up with TRBD2. The sequencing input was peripheral blood. The CDR3 DNA reads as TGTGCCAGCAGTCCCGGGACTAGCGACAATGAGCAGTTCTTC. It encodes CASSPGTSDNEQFF. Full variable domain (remainder filled in from reference TRBV28 and TRBJ2-1): DVKVTQSSRYLVKRTGEKVFLECVQDMDHENMFWYRQDPGLGLRLIYFSYDVKMKEKGDIPEGYSVSREKKERFSLILESASTNQTSMYLCASSPGTSDNEQFFGPGTRLTVL.